This record concerns one T cell receptor (beta chain) sequence. Antigen unknown. The sample comes from a study of T cell responses to AZD1222 COVID-19 vaccine. Study-level results: Most donors were white British and more were female, and clonal diversity was possibly underestimated. Two AZD1222 administrations were followed by greater Spike-specific TCR breadth and depth. Regions 160-218 and 743-854 dominated among vaccine-associated CD4 TCRs spanning spike.

The data were produced by immunoSEQ multiplex PCR, yet TCRdb's version contains in-frame clones alone and is incomplete. Of about 120,000 clones listed, around 93% were seen once; the top ten hold roughly 7.8%. Germline loops: CDR1 SNHLY, CDR2 FYNNEI. The length of the CDR3 is 15 residues. Trimming cost V 8 bases and J 4 bases, with 17 bases left between them. The sequence was obtained from an adult in good health. Sequenced material: peripheral blood, taken on day 0 of AZD1222 vaccination. The chain has TRBV2 and TRBJ1-4; tentatively, D is TRBD1 (5 bases). The DNA of the CDR3 is TGTGCCAGCCGAAGAGCTGGGGCCAATAATGAAAAACTGTTTTTT. It encodes CASRRAGANNEKLFF. Full variable domain (rest looked up from reference TRBV2 and TRBJ1-4): EPEVTQTPSHQVTQMGQEVILRCVPISNHLYFYWYRQILGQKVEFLVSFYNNEISEKSEIFDDQFSVERPDGSNFTLKIRSTKLEDSAMYFCASRRAGANNEKLFFGSGTQLSVL.